This TCR beta chain derives from a study of blood T cell repertoires in COVID-19. Study in general: COVID-19 samples, acute and convalescent, were from the United States, Italy and Spain. PBMCs, B-cell-depleted T cells, or T cells provided the cDNA or gDNA that made up the material.

The CDR3 has 16 residues. Germline V gene data show CDR1 as LGHNT and CDR2 as FRNRAP. V lost 4 bases, J lost 0 bases, and 12 bases lay in between. The authors' processing: Nucleated cell number was recorded as an estimate derived from reference gene primer amplification. The assay was immunoSEQ multiplex PCR, and TCRdb's table has in-frame clones only and misses some. The V and J calls and clone size were taken over from that table, and D and trimming were inferred from the DNA. The table lists some 180,000 clones, about four fifths of them singletons, with approximately 7% in the top ten. The receptor's source is a human donor in a cohort sampled during active COVID-19. The rearrangement joins TRBV12-5 to TRBJ1-4; maybe TRBD1 (5 bases). Material for sequencing was peripheral blood. CDR3 in amino acids: CASGSAGVATNEKLFF. For the CDR3, the DNA is TGTGCTAGTGGTTCGGCGGGGGTTGCAACTAATGAAAAACTGTTTTTT.